A single sample is the source of the 19 T cell receptor beta chains below, sequenced in a study of shared clonotypes between healthy human individuals. Sequencing was performed with immunoSEQ multiplex PCR; in TCRdb, only in-frame clones are kept and a portion is missing. Of about 770,000 clones listed, around 70% are singletons. The sample comprised memory CD4+ T cells sorted from blood. Subset: CD45RA-negative fraction. These receptors were collected from a woman in her 30s in good health.

This clone was counted between two and nine times. The chain combines TRBV23-1 with TRBJ1-1; unclear D gene. TRBV23-1 is annotated as an ORF whose role is uncertain. Trimming removed 6 bases from V and 1 base from J, with 9 bases in between. This CDR3 spans 13 amino acids. The CDR3 here is CASSRDKNTEAFF. CDR3 sequence (DNA): TGCGCCAGCAGCCGTGATAAGAACACTGAAGCTTTCTTT.

The V gene is TRBV11-2, the J gene TRBJ2-3; D gene ambiguous. From germline, CDR1 is SGHAT and CDR2 FQNNGV. The CDR3 is 12 amino acids. Trimming removed 5 bases from V and 1 base from J, with 4 bases in between. The CDR3 DNA follows: TGTGCCAGCAGCGCCCGCACAGATACGCAGTATTTT. This sequence encodes CASSARTDTQYF.

This chain links TRBV4-1 with TRBJ1-5; D is perhaps TRBD1 (5 bases). Trimming pared 4 bases from V and 3 bases from J, leaving 13 bases between. In germline, CDR1 is MGHRA, CDR2 YSYEKL. The CDR3 length is 15 residues. DNA for the CDR3: TGCGCCAGCAGCCGCCTCGCGGGGGTCAATCAGCCCCAGCATTTT. This sequence encodes CASSRLAGVNQPQHF.

The chain combines TRBV19 with TRBJ1-1; a weak D match, TRBD1 (6 bases). Trimming cost V 4 bases and J 6 bases, with 15 bases left between them. Germline loops: CDR1 LNHDA, CDR2 SQIVND (reference sequence). The CDR3 consists of 14 residues. CDR3 coding DNA: TGTGCCAGTAGTAACCGGGACAAACTCTCTGAAGCTTTCTTT. As protein: CASSNRDKLSEAFF. Full variable domain (rest looked up from reference TRBV19 and TRBJ1-1): DGGITQSPKYLFRKEGQNVTLSCEQNLNHDAMYWYRQDPGQGLRLIYYSQIVNDFQKGDIAEGYSVSREKKESFPLTVTSAQKNPTAFYLCASSNRDKLSEAFFGQGTRLTVV.

J is TRBJ2-1 and V is TRBV29-1, with D perhaps assigned TRBD1 or TRBD2 (7 bases each). Deletions cut 5 bases from V and 6 bases from J, with 14 bases between. This CDR3 is 13 amino acids long. The germline gives CDR1 SQVTM, CDR2 ANQGSEA. The CDR3 loop is CSVSRGRANEQFF. The CDR3 nucleotides are TGCAGCGTTAGCAGGGGGAGGGCCAATGAGCAGTTCTTC.

The V call is TRBV7-9, the J call TRBJ2-1, with 12 bases that match TRBD2. The germline gives CDR1 SEHNR, CDR2 FQNEAQ (reference sequence). The ends lost 5 bases at V and 5 bases at J; junction bases unmatched: 7. This CDR3 has 16 residues. The CDR3 coding sequence is TGTGCCAGCAGCCCGCCGGGACTAGCGGGCAACAATGAGCAGTTCTTC. Its protein is CASSPPGLAGNNEQFF.

The chain is built from TRBV2 and TRBJ1-4; D remains ambiguous. There are 14 residues in the CDR3. V was pared by 8 bases and J by 3 bases, with 13 bases between. Germline V CDR1 and CDR2: SNHLY, FYNNEI. Written as DNA, the CDR3 is TGTGCCAGCTGCGTGGGCCAGGCTAATGAAAAACTGTTTTTT. Amino acids: CASCVGQANEKLFF.

This clone has more than one count but fewer than ten. The chain joins TRBV27 to TRBJ2-7; 9 bases agree with TRBD2. J lost 3 bases, V lost 6 bases, and 12 bases had no gene match. In germline, CDR1 is MNHEY, CDR2 SMNVEV (reference sequence). The CDR3 is 16 residues long. The DNA for the CDR3 is TGTGCCAGCAGAAACAGGGGTAGCGGGAGTAGCTACGAGCAGTACTTC. Translation: CASRNRGSGSSYEQYF.

In this sample, this clone turned up once. CDR3 sequence: CASSPFPGQGGHEQYF. CDR3 DNA sequence: TGTGCCAGCAGTCCTTTTCCGGGACAGGGTGGGCACGAGCAGTACTTC. This chain uses TRBV28 with TRBJ2-7; 9 bases match TRBD1. Germline V CDR1 and CDR2: MDHEN, SYDVKM. The CDR3 totals 16 residues. The junction had 13 bases not matched to a gene; V was cut back by 5 bases and J by 5 bases.

Regarding this clone: Other nucleotide sequences from this sample produce the same CDR3. V and J are TRBV5-1 and TRBJ1-1, with 7 bases lining up with TRBD1. Germline V gene lookup returns CDR1 SGHRS and CDR2 YFSETQ. Trimming at V came to 1 base and at J to 1 base, leaving 1 base not matched to a gene. CDR3 length equals 14 residues. The CDR3 reads CASSLSGGNTEAFF. Written as DNA, the CDR3 is TGCGCCAGCAGCTTGTCAGGGGGGAACACTGAAGCTTTCTTT.

The chain employs TRBV2 and TRBJ1-2, with 10 bases lining up with TRBD1. The germline V gene has CDR1 SNHLY and CDR2 FYNNEI. The CDR3 has 15 residues. V shed 1 base and J 8 bases; nucleotides not matched to a gene: 7. CDR3 sequence (DNA): TGTGCCAGCAGTGAAGAGGGACAGGGGCAGGCGGGCTACACCTTC. This gives the protein CASSEEGQGQAGYTF. The full variable domain, in which reference TRBV2 and TRBJ1-2 provide the parts outside the CDR3, is EPEVTQTPSHQVTQMGQEVILRCVPISNHLYFYWYRQILGQKVEFLVSFYNNEISEKSEIFDDQFSVERPDGSNFTLKIRSTKLEDSAMYFCASSEEGQGQAGYTFGSGTRLTVV.

The V gene is TRBV7-2, the J gene TRBJ2-5, with D uncertain. CDR3 length equals 15 residues. V was trimmed by 1 base and J by 0 bases, leaving 9 bases between them. Germline CDR1 SGHTA, CDR2 FQGNSA. The CDR3 loop reads CASSLGYTNQETQYF. The DNA for the CDR3 is TGTGCCAGCAGCTTAGGATACACCAACCAAGAGACCCAGTACTTC.

This clone was seen only a few times. The V gene is TRBV28, the J gene TRBJ1-5; unclear D gene. Germline V gives CDR1 MDHEN, CDR2 SYDVKM. V was trimmed by 5 bases and J by 9 bases, leaving 8 bases between them. The CDR3 is 11 amino acids. CDR3 DNA sequence: TGTGCCAGCAGTGGCAGTCGGCCCCAGCATTTT. Protein: CASSGSRPQHF.

The chain uses TRBV11-3 and TRBJ2-1, with 15 positions matching TRBD2. The CDR3 has 19 residues. CDR1 is SGHNT, CDR2 YENEEA, per germline. V lost 3 bases, J lost 5 bases, and 11 bases stayed unmatched. CDR3 region: CASSLGGLAGGKYNNEQFF. The CDR3 nucleotides are TGTGCCAGCAGCTTGGGGGGACTAGCGGGAGGAAAATATAACAATGAGCAGTTCTTC.

CDR3 amino acids: CASAREGTKADTQYF. Written as DNA, the CDR3 is TGTGCCAGCGCCCGGGAGGGGACAAAGGCAGATACGCAGTATTTT. This chain joins TRBV2 and TRBJ2-3, with TRBD2 matching 8 bases. The CDR3 loop spans 15 amino acids. Germline V gene data show CDR1 as SNHLY and CDR2 as FYNNEI. Trimming removed 8 bases from V and 4 bases from J; junction bases left unmatched: 11.

J is TRBJ1-5 and V is TRBV18, with a possible D match to TRBD1 (5 bases). CDR3 size: 16 residues. The germline V and J ends were trimmed by 0 bases and 4 bases, with 13 bases remaining between them. Germline loops: CDR1 KGHSH, CDR2 LQKENI. CDR3 in amino acids: CASSPPASRGNQPQHF. The DNA for the CDR3 is TGTGCCAGCTCACCACCCGCCAGTCGGGGGAATCAGCCCCAGCATTTT.

This clone showed up many times. Other DNA sequences in this specimen translate into the identical CDR3. The rearrangement uses TRBV5-1 and TRBJ2-1; D is ambiguous. Germline loops: CDR1 SGHRS, CDR2 YFSETQ. This CDR3 region has 15 residues. V lost 2 bases, J lost 1 base, and 10 bases lay in between. This CDR3 reads CASSFSVGSYNEQFF. CDR3 coding DNA: TGCGCCAGCAGCTTTTCCGTAGGGTCCTACAATGAGCAGTTCTTC. The full variable domain, with the rest looked up from reference TRBV5-1 and TRBJ2-1, is KAGVTQTPRYLIKTRGQQVTLSCSPISGHRSVSWYQQTPGQGLQFLFEYFSETQRNKGNFPGRFSGRQFSNSRSEMNVSTLELGDSALYLCASSFSVGSYNEQFFGPGTRLTVL.

The rearrangement joins TRBV2 to TRBJ1-3, with D tentatively TRBD1 (5 bases). The CDR3 totals 14 residues. Trimming removed 8 bases from V and 3 bases from J, with 14 bases in between. From germline, CDR1 is SNHLY and CDR2 FYNNEI. In DNA form, the CDR3 reads TGTGCCAGCCTCCCGGGGACGGATGGAAACACCATATATTTT. Amino acids: CASLPGTDGNTIYF.

The gene calls are TRBV10-3 and TRBJ1-4; D is unresolved. Trimming pared 10 bases from V and 7 bases from J, leaving 16 bases between. Germline CDR1 is ENHRY and CDR2 is SYGVKD. The CDR3 contains 13 residues. The CDR3 DNA is TGTGCCACACGCGAGGCCGTCGGTGAAAAACTGTTTTTT. This translates into CATREAVGEKLFF.